Listed below are T cell receptor beta chains from one sample, sequenced in a study of blood T cell repertoires in COVID-19. TCRdb's copy holds only in-frame clones and misses some; the assay was immunoSEQ multiplex PCR. The data contain 200,000 or so clones, 65% to 85% of them singletons. Material for sequencing was PBMCs or T cells enriched from blood (not recorded which). All receptors derive from a woman between 35 and 50 years old with acute COVID-19. CDR3s include the opening cysteine and the closing phenylalanine or tryptophan. D genes are given only for firm matches. Clone size, where shown, is once, few, many, or a class for clones that have expanded.

d_call | clone_size | j_call | v_call | cdr3_nt | cdr3_aa
NA | NA | TRBJ1-2 | TRBV4-3 | TGCGCCAGCAGCCTAGCCCAAGGGAGGGAAGGAGATGGCTACACCTTC | CASSLAQGREGDGYTF
NA | NA | TRBJ2-1 | TRBV1 | TGCACCAGCAGCCAAGATACGACTAGCGGGAGAGGGAGCTCCTACAATGAGCAGTTCTTC | CTSSQDTTSGRGSSYNEQFF
NA | NA | TRBJ1-3 | TRBV4-3 | TGCGCCAGCAGCCACCAGACAGGACCTGGAAACACCATATATTTT | CASSHQTGPGNTIYF
TRBD1 | NA | TRBJ2-7 | TRBV10-3 | TGTGCCATCAGTGAGCCCAGGACAGGGTACGAGCAGTACTTC | CAISEPRTGYEQYF
TRBD1 | NA | TRBJ2-1 | TRBV18 | TGTGCCAGCTCACCAGGGGACAGTTACAATGAGCAGTTCTTC | CASSPGDSYNEQFF
TRBD1 | NA | TRBJ2-2 | TRBV7-2 | TGTGCCAGCAGCTACAGGACAGGGGGCACCGGGGAGCTGTTTTTT | CASSYRTGGTGELFF
NA | NA | TRBJ1-6 | TRBV9 | TGTGCCAGCAGCGCCCCGGGGGGAGATAATTCACCCCTCCACTTT | CASSAPGGDNSPLHF
NA | NA | TRBJ1-4 | TRBV4-2 | TGTGCCAGCAGCCAAGTAGATGGGGAGGGTGAACTGTTTTTT | CASSQVDGEGELFF
NA | NA | TRBJ2-3 | TRBV14 | TGTGCCAGCAGCCAAGACCCAGGACTGCGCACAGATACGCAGTATTTT | CASSQDPGLRTDTQYF
NA | once | TRBJ2-7 | TRBV3-1/TRBV3-2 | TGTGCCAGCAGCCCCCGAAGGAGCGGAGCGAGCTACGAGCAGTACTTC | CASSPRRSGASYEQYF
NA | NA | TRBJ2-2 | TRBV4-3 | TGCGCCAGCAGCCAAGTTCCGGGGGCGAACACCGGGGAGCTGTTTTTT | CASSQVPGANTGELFF
TRBD1 | NA | TRBJ1-4 | TRBV18 | TGTGCCAGCTCACTGCGGGACAGGGCTAATGAAAAACTGTTTTTT | CASSLRDRANEKLFF
TRBD1 | NA | TRBJ1-1 | TRBV7-3 | TGTGCCAGCAGCTTAGGGACAGAAGGCACTGAAGCTTTCTTT | CASSLGTEGTEAFF
NA | NA | TRBJ2-2 | TRBV24-1 | TGTGCCACCAGTGATCCGACAGCGAACACCGGGGAGCTGTTTTTT | CATSDPTANTGELFF
NA | NA | TRBJ1-2 | TRBV19 | TGTGCCAGTAGCCCACAGGGCTACTATGGCTACACCTTC | CASSPQGYYGYTF